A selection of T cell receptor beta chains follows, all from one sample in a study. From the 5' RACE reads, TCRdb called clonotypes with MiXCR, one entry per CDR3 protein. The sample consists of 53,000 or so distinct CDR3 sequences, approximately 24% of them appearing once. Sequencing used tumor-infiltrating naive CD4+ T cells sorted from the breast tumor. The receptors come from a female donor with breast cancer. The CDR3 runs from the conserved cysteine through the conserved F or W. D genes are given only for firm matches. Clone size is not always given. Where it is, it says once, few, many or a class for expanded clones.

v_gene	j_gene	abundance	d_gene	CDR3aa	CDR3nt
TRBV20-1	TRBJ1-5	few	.	CSAPSPFGAHQPQHF	TGCAGTGCTCCCAGCCCCTTTGGGGCCCATCAGCCCCAGCATTTT
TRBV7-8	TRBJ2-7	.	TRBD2	CASSPGLAGFRQYF	TGTGCCAGCAGCCCGGGACTAGCGGGATTTAGGCAGTACTTC
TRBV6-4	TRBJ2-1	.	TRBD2	CASSDSSLERGPKQFF	TGTGCCAGCAGTGACTCGAGTTTAGAGCGGGGACCCAAGCAGTTCTTC
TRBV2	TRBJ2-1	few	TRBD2	CASRVGTSGYNEQFF	TGTGCCAGCAGAGTCGGGACTAGCGGTTACAATGAGCAGTTCTTC
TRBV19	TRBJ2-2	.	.	CASSTGLRNTGELFF	TGTGCCAGTAGTACAGGTTTACGGAACACCGGGGAGCTGTTTTTT
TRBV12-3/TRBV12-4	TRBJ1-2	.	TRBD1	CASSRQGNSNYGYTF	TGTGCCAGCAGTCGACAGGGAAATTCTAACTATGGCTACACCTTC
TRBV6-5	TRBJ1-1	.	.	CASSYAHGRATEAFF	TGTGCCAGCAGTTACGCGCATGGGAGGGCCACTGAAGCTTTCTTT
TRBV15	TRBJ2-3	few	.	CATSRAGSTDTQYF	TGTGCCACCAGCAGAGCGGGAAGCACAGATACGCAGTATTTT
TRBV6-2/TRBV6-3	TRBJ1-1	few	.	CASSYRGARGTEAFF	TGTGCCAGCAGTTATAGGGGCGCCCGGGGCACTGAAGCTTTCTTT
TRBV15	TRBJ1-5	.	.	CATSREPGRGQPQHF	TGTGCCACCAGCAGAGAGCCAGGGAGAGGCCAGCCCCAGCATTTT
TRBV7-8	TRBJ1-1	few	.	CASSPPTGLNTEAFF	TGTGCCAGCAGCCCACCGACAGGACTAAACACTGAAGCTTTCTTT
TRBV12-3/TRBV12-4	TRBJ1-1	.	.	CASNRAYGGEGEAFF	TGTGCCAGCAATAGGGCCTATGGGGGCGAGGGCGAAGCTTTCTTT
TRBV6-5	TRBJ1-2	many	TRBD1	CASRSTGGPGYTF	TGTGCCAGCAGATCGACAGGGGGCCCTGGCTACACCTTC
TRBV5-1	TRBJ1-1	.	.	CASSGSGILSEAFF	TGCGCCAGCAGCGGGAGCGGGATCCTCTCTGAAGCTTTCTTT
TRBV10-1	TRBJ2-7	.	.	CASSESNRDALDEQYF	TGCGCCAGCAGTGAGAGTAACCGGGACGCCCTTGACGAGCAGTACTTC
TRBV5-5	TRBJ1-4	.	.	CASSRRAGNEKLFF	TGTGCCAGCAGCAGACGTGCAGGGAATGAAAAACTGTTTTTT
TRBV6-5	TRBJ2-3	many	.	CASSSTWDSNSLF	TGTGCCAGCAGTTCCACCTGGGACTCCAATAGCTTATTT
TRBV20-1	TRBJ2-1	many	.	CSASRYFEGTVNEQFF	TGCAGTGCTAGTCGCTATTTTGAGGGAACAGTAAATGAGCAGTTCTTC
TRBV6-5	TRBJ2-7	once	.	CASTGDGSGRAYF	TGTGCCAGCACAGGGGACGGATCGGGGCGAGCGTACTTC
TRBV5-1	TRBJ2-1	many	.	CASSFSDYNEQFF	TGCGCCAGCAGCTTCTCGGACTACAATGAGCAGTTCTTC
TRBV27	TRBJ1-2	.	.	CASSLDRLANYGYTF	TGTGCCAGCAGTTTAGACAGACTAGCTAACTATGGCTACACCTTC
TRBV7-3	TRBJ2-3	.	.	CASSLAGAFTDTQYF	TGTGCCAGCAGCTTGGCAGGGGCCTTCACAGATACGCAGTATTTT
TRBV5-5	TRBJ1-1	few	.	CASSLDPGLNTEAFF	TGTGCCAGCAGCTTGGATCCGGGTCTGAACACTGAAGCTTTCTTT
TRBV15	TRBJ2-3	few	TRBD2	CATSSGTSGYSTDTQYF	TGTGCCACCAGCAGCGGGACTAGCGGGTACAGCACAGATACGCAGTATTTT
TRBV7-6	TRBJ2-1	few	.	CASSQTRNNEQFF	TGTGCCAGCAGTCAGACGCGGAACAATGAGCAGTTCTTC
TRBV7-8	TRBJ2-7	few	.	CASRGRGEQYF	TGTGCCAGCAGGGGCAGAGGCGAGCAGTACTTC
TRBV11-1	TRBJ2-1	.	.	CAGSSRSRRTYNEQFF	TGTGCCGGCAGTTCTAGGTCCCGCAGAACCTACAATGAGCAGTTCTTC
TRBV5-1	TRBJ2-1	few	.	CASRLLRESRGNEQFF	TGCGCCAGCCGACTCCTACGGGAGAGTCGCGGAAATGAGCAGTTCTTC
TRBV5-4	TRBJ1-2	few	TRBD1	CASSLGGKGQDVYGYTF	TGTGCCAGCAGCTTGGGGGGCAAGGGACAGGACGTTTATGGCTACACCTTC
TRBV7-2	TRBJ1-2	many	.	CASSLLTGGGGYTF	TGTGCCAGCAGCTTGCTAACTGGCGGGGGAGGCTACACCTTC
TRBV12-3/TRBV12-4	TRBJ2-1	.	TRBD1	CASRKTGGTHNEQFF	TGTGCCAGCAGGAAAACAGGGGGCACACACAATGAGCAGTTCTTC
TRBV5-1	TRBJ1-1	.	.	CASSLRGRVGEAFF	TGCGCCAGCAGCTTACGGGGGCGCGTCGGTGAAGCTTTCTTT
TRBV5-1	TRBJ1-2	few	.	CASSPGTAGYGYTF	TGCGCCAGCAGCCCTGGGACTGCGGGCTATGGCTACACCTTC
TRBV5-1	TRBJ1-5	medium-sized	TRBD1	CASSTARRDRGGNQPQHF	TGCGCCAGCAGCACCGCCCGGCGGGACAGGGGAGGCAATCAGCCCCAGCATTTT
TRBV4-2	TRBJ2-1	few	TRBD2	CASSLTPLAGGEQFF	TGTGCCAGCAGCCTTACCCCCCTAGCGGGGGGTGAGCAGTTCTTC
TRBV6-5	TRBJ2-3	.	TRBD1	CASIPLPEGQGASDTQYF	TGCGCCAGCATTCCCCTCCCAGAGGGACAGGGGGCGTCAGATACGCAGTATTTT
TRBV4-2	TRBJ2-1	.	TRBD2	CASSQQLAGEGNEQFF	TGTGCCAGCAGCCAACAACTAGCGGGAGAAGGCAATGAGCAGTTCTTC
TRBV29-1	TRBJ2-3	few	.	CSVAEQGTDTQYF	TGCAGCGTTGCTGAGCAGGGCACAGATACGCAGTATTTT
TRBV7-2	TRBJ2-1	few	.	CASSSREGREQFF	TGTGCCAGCAGCTCCAGGGAAGGCCGGGAGCAGTTCTTC
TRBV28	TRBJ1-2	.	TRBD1	CANSEGQGAGGYTF	TGTGCCAACTCCGAGGGACAGGGGGCTGGGGGCTACACCTTC
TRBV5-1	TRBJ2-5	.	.	CASRRDPSNQETQYF	TGCGCCAGCAGACGGGACCCCTCCAACCAAGAGACCCAGTACTTC
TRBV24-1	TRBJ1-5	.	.	CATSGGMSDNQPQHF	TGTGCCACCAGTGGAGGAATGTCAGATAATCAGCCCCAGCATTTT
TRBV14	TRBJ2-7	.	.	CASSPHNSYEQYF	TGTGCCAGCAGCCCCCACAACTCCTACGAGCAGTACTTC
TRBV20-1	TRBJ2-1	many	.	CSAADGTREFF	TGCAGTGCCGCAGACGGGACCCGCGAGTTCTTC
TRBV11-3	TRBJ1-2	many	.	CASSLGDSYGYTF	TGTGCCAGCAGCTTGGGAGACAGCTATGGCTACACCTTC
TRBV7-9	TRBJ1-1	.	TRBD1	CASRPTGGWTEAFF	TGTGCCAGCAGGCCGACAGGGGGCTGGACTGAAGCTTTCTTT
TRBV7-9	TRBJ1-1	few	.	CASSWMGDTEAFF	TGTGCCAGCAGCTGGATGGGGGACACTGAAGCTTTCTTT
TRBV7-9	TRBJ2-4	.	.	CTSREGMLGKNIQYF	TGTACCAGCAGAGAGGGGATGTTGGGCAAAAACATTCAGTACTTC
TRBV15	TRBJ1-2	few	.	CATSRGDGTNYGYTF	TGTGCCACCAGCAGAGGCGACGGAACTAACTATGGCTACACCTTC
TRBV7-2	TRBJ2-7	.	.	CASSSSWMDEQYF	TGTGCCAGCAGCTCAAGCTGGATGGACGAGCAGTACTTC